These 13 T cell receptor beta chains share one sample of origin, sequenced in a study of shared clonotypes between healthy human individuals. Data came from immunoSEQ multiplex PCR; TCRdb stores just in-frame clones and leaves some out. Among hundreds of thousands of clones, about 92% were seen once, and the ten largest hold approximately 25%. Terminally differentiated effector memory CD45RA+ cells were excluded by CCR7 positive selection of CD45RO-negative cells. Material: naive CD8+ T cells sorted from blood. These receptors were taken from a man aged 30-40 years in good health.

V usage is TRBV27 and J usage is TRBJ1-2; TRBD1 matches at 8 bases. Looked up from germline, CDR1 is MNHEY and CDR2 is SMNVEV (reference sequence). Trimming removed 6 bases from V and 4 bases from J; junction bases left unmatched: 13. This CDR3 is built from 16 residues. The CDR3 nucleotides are TGTGCCAGCAGCTTACTTGGACAGGGCGTCGGCTATGGCTACACCTTC. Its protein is CASSLLGQGVGYGYTF.

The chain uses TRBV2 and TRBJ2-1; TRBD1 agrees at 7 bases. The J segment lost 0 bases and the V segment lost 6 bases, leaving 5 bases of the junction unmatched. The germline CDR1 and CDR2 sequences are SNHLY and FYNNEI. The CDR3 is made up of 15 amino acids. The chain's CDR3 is CASRTGLSSYNEQFF. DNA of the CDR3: TGTGCCAGCAGGACAGGGCTGAGCTCCTACAATGAGCAGTTCTTC.

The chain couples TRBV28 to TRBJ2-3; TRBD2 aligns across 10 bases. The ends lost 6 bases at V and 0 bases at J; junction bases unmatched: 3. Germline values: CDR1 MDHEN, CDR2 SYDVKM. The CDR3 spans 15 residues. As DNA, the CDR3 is TGTGCCAGCAGCAATAGCGGGAGGAGCACAGATACGCAGTATTTT. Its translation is CASSNSGRSTDTQYF. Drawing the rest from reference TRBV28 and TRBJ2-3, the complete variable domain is DVKVTQSSRYLVKRTGEKVFLECVQDMDHENMFWYRQDPGLGLRLIYFSYDVKMKEKGDIPEGYSVSREKKERFSLILESASTNQTSMYLCASSNSGRSTDTQYFGPGTRLTVL.

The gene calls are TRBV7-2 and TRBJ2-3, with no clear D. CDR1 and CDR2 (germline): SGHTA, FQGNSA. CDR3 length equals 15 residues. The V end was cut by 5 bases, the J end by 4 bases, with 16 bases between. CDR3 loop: CASSGTNRVPDTQYF. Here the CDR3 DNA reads TGTGCCAGCAGCGGAACGAATAGAGTACCAGATACGCAGTATTTT.

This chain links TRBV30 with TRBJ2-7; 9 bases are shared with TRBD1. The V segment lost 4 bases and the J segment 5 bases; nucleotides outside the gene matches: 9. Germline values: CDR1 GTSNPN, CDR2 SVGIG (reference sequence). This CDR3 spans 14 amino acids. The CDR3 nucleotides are TGTGCCTGGAACTCCGGGACAGGGCCCCACGAGCAGTACTTC. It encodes CAWNSGTGPHEQYF.

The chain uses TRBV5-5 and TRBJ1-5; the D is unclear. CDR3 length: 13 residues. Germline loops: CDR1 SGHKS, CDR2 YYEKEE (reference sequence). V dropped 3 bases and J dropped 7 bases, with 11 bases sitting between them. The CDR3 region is CASSSSGGQPQHF. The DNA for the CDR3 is TGTGCCAGCAGCTCGTCCGGAGGGCAGCCCCAGCATTTT.

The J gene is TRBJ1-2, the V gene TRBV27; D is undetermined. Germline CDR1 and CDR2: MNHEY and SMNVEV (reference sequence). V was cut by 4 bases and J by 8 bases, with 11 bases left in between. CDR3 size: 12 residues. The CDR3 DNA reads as TGTGCCAGCAGTTCCTCCATGGAAGGCTACACCTTC. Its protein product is CASSSSMEGYTF.

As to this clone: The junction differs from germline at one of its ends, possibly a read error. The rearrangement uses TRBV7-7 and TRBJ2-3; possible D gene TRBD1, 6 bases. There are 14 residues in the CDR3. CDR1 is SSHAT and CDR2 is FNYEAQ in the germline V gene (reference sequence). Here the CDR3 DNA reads TGTGCTAGCAGCCCCCGCGGCAGGGGCGATACGCAGTATTTT. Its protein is CASSPRGRGDTQYF.

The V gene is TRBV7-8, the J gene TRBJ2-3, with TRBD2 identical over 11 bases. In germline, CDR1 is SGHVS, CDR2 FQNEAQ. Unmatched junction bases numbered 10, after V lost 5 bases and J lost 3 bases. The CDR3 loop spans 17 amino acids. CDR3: CASSIPGSGRGTDTQYF. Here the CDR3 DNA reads TGTGCCAGCAGCATCCCAGGTAGCGGGAGGGGAACAGATACGCAGTATTTT.

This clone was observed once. Here the CDR3 reads CASSDVGGSSYEQYF. The CDR3 DNA follows: TGTGCCAGCAGTGATGTCGGCGGGAGCTCCTACGAGCAGTACTTC. The chain combines TRBV2 with TRBJ2-7, with 7 positions matching TRBD2. This CDR3 is built from 15 residues. V lost 3 bases, J lost 0 bases, and 5 bases stayed unmatched. Germline CDR1 reads SNHLY; CDR2 reads FYNNEI.

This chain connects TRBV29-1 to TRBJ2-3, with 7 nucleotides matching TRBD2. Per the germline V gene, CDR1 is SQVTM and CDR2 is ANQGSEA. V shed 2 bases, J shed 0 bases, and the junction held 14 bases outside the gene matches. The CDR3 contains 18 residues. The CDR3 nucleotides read TGCAGCGTTGAAATGTCGCAGGGCTTAGCGGGCAGCACAGATACGCAGTATTTT. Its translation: CSVEMSQGLAGSTDTQYF.

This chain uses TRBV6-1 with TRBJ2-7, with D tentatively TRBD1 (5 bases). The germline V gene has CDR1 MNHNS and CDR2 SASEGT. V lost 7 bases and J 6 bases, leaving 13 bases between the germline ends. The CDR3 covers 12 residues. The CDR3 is CASIGQGPEQYF. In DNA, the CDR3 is TGTGCCAGCATTGGGCAGGGCCCCGAGCAGTACTTC.

The CDR3 loop is CASSLGAGANTEAFF. The CDR3 coding sequence is TGTGCCAGCAGCTTAGGTGCGGGGGCGAACACTGAAGCTTTCTTT. The chain is built from TRBV7-6 and TRBJ1-1; the D gene is possibly TRBD1 (6 bases). V shed 1 base and J shed 1 base, with 10 bases lying between them. In germline, CDR1 is SGHVS, CDR2 FNYEAQ. This CDR3 is 15 amino acids long.